A single sample is the source of the 30 T cell receptor beta chains below, sequenced in a study of blood T cells in healthy people across ages. Together with a sample-barcoded 5' primer, a J-beta primer mix was included in a second PCR lasting 7 to 11 cycles. Via MiXCR, TCRdb re-called the 5' RACE reads, giving one row per CDR3 protein. The sample carries approximately 2,000,000 distinct CDR3 sequences, about two fifths recorded once. Material for sequencing was blood. The receptors here all came from a human donor in good health.

Note on this clonotype: With a much larger clone just one base away, this may be a read error. The chain carries TRBV29-1 and TRBJ2-1; 8 nucleotides match TRBD1. The CDR3 spans 12 residues. V was clipped by 6 bases and J by 9 bases; unmatched bases: 7. Germline V lookup: CDR1 SQVTM, CDR2 ANQGSEA. CDR3 DNA sequence: TGCAGCGTCTTACAGGGGGGCCTTGAGCAGTTCTTC. Translating gives CSVLQGGLEQFF.

The chain employs TRBV28 and TRBJ2-3; D possibly uses TRBD1 or TRBD2 (5 bases each). The CDR3 spans 15 residues. Germline loops: CDR1 MDHEN, CDR2 SYDVKM. Trimming took 4 bases from V and 2 from J, leaving 13 bases between them. CDR3: CASSWDADLTDTQYF. For the CDR3, the DNA is TGTGCCAGCAGTTGGGACGCCGATCTCACAGATACGCAGTATTTT. Together with reference TRBV28 and TRBJ2-3, the CDR3 gives the full variable domain: DVKVTQSSRYLVKRTGEKVFLECVQDMDHENMFWYRQDPGLGLRLIYFSYDVKMKEKGDIPEGYSVSREKKERFSLILESASTNQTSMYLCASSWDADLTDTQYFGPGTRLTVL.

The chain recombines TRBV3-1 with TRBJ1-2; 9 positions match TRBD1. Germline assignment: CDR1 LGHDT and CDR2 YNNKEL (reference sequence). The V segment lost 1 base and the J segment 4 bases; nucleotides outside the gene matches: 4. The CDR3 runs 15 residues. The CDR3 bases are TGTGCCAGCAGCCAAGGTGGGACAGGGTTCTATGGCTACACCTTC. Translated: CASSQGGTGFYGYTF.

The chain has TRBV15 and TRBJ1-2; D not resolved. The CDR3 spans 14 residues. The V gene's germline CDR1 is LNHNV and CDR2 YYDKDF (reference sequence). Trimming took 1 base from V and 0 from J, leaving 6 bases between them. The CDR3, as DNA: TGTGCCACCAGCAGAGGCAAGACTAACTATGGCTACACCTTC. It specifies CATSRGKTNYGYTF.

The chain combines TRBV12-5 with TRBJ1-2; D is undetermined. The CDR3 has 11 residues. Trimming left V 7 bases short and J 5 bases short, with 8 bases between. Germline V gene data show CDR1 as LGHNT and CDR2 as FRNRAP. The CDR3 DNA sequence: TGTGCTAGTGACTTTGGGTATGGCTACACCTTC. Its translation: CASDFGYGYTF.

The chain couples TRBV29-1 to TRBJ1-4, with D possibly being TRBD1 (6 bases). The germline gives CDR1 SQVTM, CDR2 ANQGSEA. The CDR3 has 12 residues. V was trimmed by 7 bases and J by 11 bases, leaving 17 bases between them. CDR3 region: CSAGQPHEKLFF. CDR3 sequence (DNA): TGCAGCGCGGGACAACCCCACGAGAAACTGTTTTTT.

This clonotype was seen a handful of times. At one boundary the junction diverges from the germline segment, which might be a read error. The chain uses TRBV6-2 or TRBV6-3 and TRBJ2-7; no clear D gene. This CDR3 region has 16 residues. Germline-derived CDR1 and CDR2 are MNHEY and SVGEGT. This CDR3 reads CTSSYSSTSDHYEQYF. The CDR3 nucleotides read TGTACCAGCAGTTACTCGAGCACGTCGGACCACTACGAGCAGTACTTC.

This chain uses TRBV15 with TRBJ2-4, with TRBD1 matching over 7 bases. The CDR3 contains 16 residues. The V and J ends lost 2 bases and 2 bases, in that order; junction bases with no gene match: 6. The germline V gene encodes CDR1 LNHNV and CDR2 YYDKDF (reference sequence). The CDR3 DNA reads as TGTGCCACCAGCAGAAACAGGGGTGGGTCCAAAAACATTCAGTACTTC. Translating gives CATSRNRGGSKNIQYF.

This rearrangement joins TRBV6-2 or TRBV6-3 to TRBJ2-4; D unresolved. Per germline, CDR1 MNHEY and CDR2 SVGEGT. Deletions cut 2 bases from V and 8 bases from J, with 4 bases between. CDR3 length: 11 residues. The CDR3 region is CASSYPDIQYF. Written as DNA, the CDR3 is TGTGCCAGCAGTTACCCCGACATTCAGTACTTC.

The chain recombines TRBV7-9 with TRBJ1-2; TRBD1 aligns across 7 bases. CDR1 and CDR2 from the germline V gene are SEHNR and FQNEAQ (reference sequence). V was clipped by 5 bases and J by 6 bases; unmatched bases: 15. The CDR3 has 16 amino acids. CDR3 amino acids: CASSPSRQGGGDGYTF. The CDR3 DNA reads as TGTGCCAGCAGCCCAAGCCGACAGGGTGGCGGAGATGGCTACACCTTC.

The J gene is TRBJ2-7, the V gene TRBV7-2; D gene uncertain. CDR3 length equals 13 residues. The ends were cut back, 8 bases at V and 3 bases at J, with 14 bases in the middle. Per germline, CDR1 SGHTA and CDR2 FQGNSA. The DNA of the CDR3 is TGTGCCAGCCGGCAGGACGGCGGCTACGAGCAGTACTTC. Encoded protein: CASRQDGGYEQYF.

This clonotype was seen more than once but under ten times. The chain carries TRBV20-1 and TRBJ2-3; possibly TRBD2 for D (6 bases). This CDR3 contains 14 residues. V was trimmed by 5 bases and J by 1 base, leaving 13 bases between them. From germline, CDR1 is DFQATT and CDR2 SNEGSKA (reference sequence). CDR3 nucleotide sequence: TGCAGTGCTGTTATAGCGGTAGGCACAGATACGCAGTATTTT. Translation gives CSAVIAVGTDTQYF.

About this clonotype: A read error may be the cause here, since a much bigger clone is one base away. The chain is built from TRBV4-3 and TRBJ2-7; the D gene is possibly TRBD1 (5 bases). The CDR3 extends over 17 amino acids. The V gene lost 4 bases and the J gene lost 0 bases, with 19 bases spanning the gap. Germline CDR1 reads LGHNA; CDR2 reads YSLEER. The CDR3 DNA follows: TGCGCCAGCAGCCCTGGCAGGGCTTTGGATCGCTCCTACGAGCAGTACTTC. Translation: CASSPGRALDRSYEQYF.

This clonotype was seen only a few times. The chain is built from TRBV7-8 and TRBJ2-1, with TRBD1 matching over 11 bases. This CDR3 has 20 amino acids. V shed 5 bases, J shed 6 bases, and the junction held 21 bases outside the gene matches. CDR1 and CDR2 from the germline V gene are SGHVS and FQNEAQ. The CDR3 DNA follows: TGTGCCAGCAGCCCGACCGGGACAGGGGGACGCCCTTCGTCTGTCAATGAGCAGTTCTTC. Translation: CASSPTGTGGRPSSVNEQFF.

This clonotype has more than one count but fewer than ten. The chain is built from TRBV20-1 and TRBJ2-7, with D unresolved. Deletions cut 5 bases from V and 3 bases from J, with 17 bases between. From germline, CDR1 is DFQATT and CDR2 SNEGSKA (reference sequence). The CDR3 covers 14 residues. The CDR3 DNA sequence: TGCAGTGCTTCTCGGTTCGGCGTTGGCTACGAGCAGTACTTC. Protein product: CSASRFGVGYEQYF.

The sample holds a few counts of this clonotype. The J gene is TRBJ2-1, the V gene TRBV5-5, with 8 bases matching TRBD1. Trimming cost V 4 bases and J 2 bases; bases outside gene matches: 8. The CDR3 length is 16 residues. Germline loops: CDR1 SGHKS, CDR2 YYEKEE (reference sequence). The CDR3 DNA is TGTGCCAGCAGCCCTATACAGGGGGGTCCCTACAATGAGCAGTTCTTC. Translated: CASSPIQGGPYNEQFF.

The chain combines TRBV6-2 or TRBV6-3 with TRBJ1-1; tentative D call: TRBD1 (5 bases). The CDR3 consists of 19 residues. V was trimmed by 2 bases and J by 0 bases, leaving 22 bases between them. Per germline, CDR1 MNHEY and CDR2 SVGEGT. CDR3 coding DNA: TGTGCCAGCAGTTACATTTGGGGGAGGCAGACCAGCATGAACACTGAAGCTTTCTTT. Translating it yields CASSYIWGRQTSMNTEAFF.

The chain carries TRBV13 and TRBJ2-3, with a possible D match to TRBD2 (6 bases). Trimming removed 8 bases at V and 6 bases at J, with 15 bases between. CDR1 PRHDT and CDR2 FYEKMQ come from the germline V gene (reference sequence). This CDR3 has 13 amino acids. The CDR3 DNA is TGTGCCAGCTGCCCGGGGGTAAGGGATACGCAGTATTTT. Its protein product is CASCPGVRDTQYF. The entire variable domain, with the rest obtained from reference TRBV13 and TRBJ2-3, is as follows: AAGVIQSPRHLIKEKRETATLKCYPIPRHDTVYWYQQGPGQDPQFLISFYEKMQSDKGSIPDRFSAQQFSDYHSELNMSSLELGDSALYFCASCPGVRDTQYFGPGTRLTVL.

V usage is TRBV24-1 and J usage is TRBJ2-7; possible D gene TRBD1, 5 bases. V shed 5 bases and J shed 4 bases, with 20 bases lying between them. This CDR3 has 16 residues. Germline CDR1 and CDR2: KGHDR and SFDVKD. CDR3 DNA sequence: TGTGCCACCAGTGTCCCAGTAGGGGAAGGTCCTTACGAGCAGTACTTC. As protein: CATSVPVGEGPYEQYF.

The CDR3 reads CASSRVDRSQPQHF. The DNA of the CDR3 is TGCGCCAGCAGCCGAGTAGACAGGTCGCAGCCCCAGCATTTT. The chain combines TRBV4-3 with TRBJ1-5, with D possibly TRBD1 on 6 matching bases. The CDR3 totals 14 residues. Germline V CDR1 and CDR2: LGHNA, YSLEER. V lost 4 bases and J 7 bases, leaving 14 bases between the germline ends.

The chain carries TRBV5-1 and TRBJ2-7; 10 nucleotides match TRBD1. This CDR3 is built from 14 residues. The V gene end was trimmed by 4 bases and the J gene end by 7 bases; junction bases not matched to a gene: 8. The germline V gene encodes CDR1 SGHRS and CDR2 YFSETQ. CDR3 sequence reads: CASSQRQGAGEQYF. DNA for the CDR3: TGCGCCAGCAGCCAAAGACAGGGGGCAGGTGAGCAGTACTTC.

The chain has TRBV6-5 and TRBJ2-2, with D possibly TRBD2 on 6 matching bases. The V end lost 7 bases, the J end lost 5 bases, and 14 bases lay between the germline ends. CDR1 MNHEY and CDR2 SVGAGI come from the germline V gene. The CDR3 has 14 amino acids. The CDR3 DNA reads TGTGCCAGCAAGGACGGGGGTCGGACCGGGGAGCTGTTTTTT. It yields the protein CASKDGGRTGELFF.

This chain joins TRBV29-1 and TRBJ1-2; D is perhaps TRBD1 (6 bases). Trimming took off 6 bases at V and 5 bases at J, with 19 bases between the two ends. CDR1 is SQVTM, CDR2 ANQGSEA, per germline. CDR3 length: 14 amino acids. This CDR3 reads CSVRGNRDRYGYTF. The CDR3 nucleotides are TGCAGCGTCCGGGGGAACAGGGATAGGTATGGCTACACCTTC.

A few counts support this clonotype. The chain couples TRBV7-9 to TRBJ1-2; TRBD1 might be the D (5 bases). CDR1 SEHNR and CDR2 FQNEAQ come from the germline V gene (reference sequence). The CDR3 runs 14 residues. The V end was cut by 4 bases, the J end by 4 bases, with 13 bases between. The CDR3 DNA reads as TGTGCCAGCAGCTCCAGAGGGACCTTCTATGGCTACACCTTC. As protein: CASSSRGTFYGYTF.

This clonotype was seen more than once but under ten times. The V and J genes are TRBV5-1 and TRBJ1-2; 7 bases align to TRBD1. Germline assignment: CDR1 SGHRS and CDR2 YFSETQ. V shed 1 base and J 6 bases; nucleotides not matched to a gene: 6. This CDR3 has 14 residues. This CDR3 reads CASSLRKGADGYTF. The CDR3, as DNA: TGCGCCAGCAGCTTGAGAAAGGGGGCGGATGGCTACACCTTC.

This clonotype was counted a few times. The rearrangement links TRBV7-3 to TRBJ2-3; D remains ambiguous. The CDR3 length is 14 residues. CDR1 is SGHTA and CDR2 is FQGTGA in the germline V gene. With 2 bases removed from V and 6 bases from J, the gap between germline ends came to 12 bases. CDR3 in amino acids: CASSLGRALDTQYF. CDR3 DNA: TGTGCCAGCAGCTTAGGACGGGCTTTGGATACGCAGTATTTT.

The chain has TRBV7-2 and TRBJ2-5, with D possibly being TRBD1 or TRBD2 (6 bases each). The J call is doubtful: the DNA matches TRBJ2-7 better. Germline V CDR1 and CDR2: SGHTA, FQGNSA. This CDR3 is 15 amino acids long. Written as DNA, the CDR3 is TGTGCCAGCAGCTTAAATGAGGGGGGCGGTGGCGAGCAGTACTTC. As protein: CASSLNEGGGGEQYF.

The V and J genes are TRBV28 and TRBJ2-3, with a possible D match to TRBD1 (6 bases). The germline V gene encodes CDR1 MDHEN and CDR2 SYDVKM. This CDR3 has 14 amino acids. The V and J ends lost 6 bases and 2 bases respectively, with 12 bases between them. Here the CDR3 DNA reads TGTGCCAGCAGATTAGGGGACAACACAGATACGCAGTATTTT. Translated: CASRLGDNTDTQYF.

This chain links TRBV2 with TRBJ2-1, with D perhaps TRBD1 or TRBD2 (5 bases each). V was pared by 8 bases and J by 8 bases, with 19 bases between. This CDR3 is built from 14 residues. Germline CDR1 and CDR2: SNHLY and FYNNEI. CDR3 residues: CASDSSRGVDEQFF. The DNA for the CDR3 is TGTGCCAGCGATTCTAGTCGGGGCGTGGATGAGCAGTTCTTC. The full variable domain, in which reference TRBV2 and TRBJ2-1 provide the parts outside the CDR3, is EPEVTQTPSHQVTQMGQEVILRCVPISNHLYFYWYRQILGQKVEFLVSFYNNEISEKSEIFDDQFSVERPDGSNFTLKIRSTKLEDSAMYFCASDSSRGVDEQFFGPGTRLTVL.

The chain combines TRBV12-3 or TRBV12-4 with TRBJ2-3, with no clear D. V dropped 3 bases and J dropped 0 bases, with 7 bases sitting between them. The CDR3 totals 14 residues. CDR3 DNA sequence: TGTGCCAGCAGTTTTTTGGGGAGCACAGATACGCAGTATTTT. As protein: CASSFLGSTDTQYF.